This TCR beta chain was recovered during a study of T cells in Graves' hyperthyroidism and ophthalmopathy. Broader study findings: From stable hyperthyroidism, ophthalmopathy was set apart by a 13 V-J model. Median prediction lead before ophthalmopathy onset was about 6.7 months with the model.

This clonotype was seen many times. What it binds is not known. What was amplified from RNA transcripts were TCR beta CDR3 regions. The TCR CDR3 first-round RT-PCR relied on the HTBI primer set. Each CDR3 protein gets one entry after TCRdb re-called the multiplex PCR reads with MiXCR. The sample has 400,000 to 500,000 distinct CDR3 sequences; under 15% are singletons. The CDR3 spans 13 residues. The V gene's germline CDR1 is DFQATT and CDR2 SNEGSKA (reference sequence). The V call is TRBV20-1, the J call TRBJ1-2; D unresolved. The receptor was derived from a woman aged 18-30 years with Graves' hyperthyroidism. Sequencing input: blood. The CDR3 DNA is TGCAGGATGAGGAGTAGGACTAACTATGGCTACACCTTC. This codes for CRMRSRTNYGYTF.